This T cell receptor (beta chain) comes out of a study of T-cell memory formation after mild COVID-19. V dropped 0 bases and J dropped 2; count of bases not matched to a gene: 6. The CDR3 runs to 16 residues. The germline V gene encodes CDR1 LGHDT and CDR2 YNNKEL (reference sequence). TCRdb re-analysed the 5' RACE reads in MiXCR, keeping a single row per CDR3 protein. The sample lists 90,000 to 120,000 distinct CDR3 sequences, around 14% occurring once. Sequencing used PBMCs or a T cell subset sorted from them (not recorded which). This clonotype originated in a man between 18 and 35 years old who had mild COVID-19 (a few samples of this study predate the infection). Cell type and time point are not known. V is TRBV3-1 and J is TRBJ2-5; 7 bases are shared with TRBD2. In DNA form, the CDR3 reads TGTGCCAGCAGCCAAGATCAGGCTAGCGGACAAGAGACCCAGTACTTC. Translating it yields CASSQDQASGQETQYF.